These T cell receptor beta chains were read from a single sample in a study of blood T cells in healthy people across ages. MiXCR was run by TCRdb on the 5' RACE reads, yielding one entry per CDR3 protein. The sample has approximately 1.5 million distinct CDR3 sequences, 42% seen once. What was sequenced was blood. The receptors originated from a woman aged 18-29 years in good health. Each CDR3 is given with its conserved first and last residue. A D gene is named only where the DNA matches it firmly. A clone size is listed for some rows: how often the clone was seen (once, few, many), or a class if it is expanded.

abundance,len,d_gene,v_gene,j_gene,CDR3nt,CDR3aa
-,13,TRBD2,TRBV20-1,TRBJ2-7,TGCAGTGCTAGAGAGGGACTAGCCTACGAGCAGTACTTC,CSAREGLAYEQYF
-,17,-,TRBV28,TRBJ2-4,TGTGCCAGCAGACCCACTCGGACAGACCTAGCCAAAAACATTCAGTACTTC,CASRPTRTDLAKNIQYF
-,17,TRBD2,TRBV7-2,TRBJ2-7,TGTGCCAGCAGCTTAGTTGTCGCGGGAGGGCCTGGCTACGAGCAGTACTTC,CASSLVVAGGPGYEQYF
-,19,TRBD2,TRBV7-2,TRBJ2-1,TGTGCCAGCAGCTCAGAGACTAGCGGGGCGTTCCCTGTGGGCAATGAGCAGTTCTTC,CASSSETSGAFPVGNEQFF
-,11,-,TRBV12-5,TRBJ2-7,TGTGCTAGTGGTTTGGAGTACGAGCAGTACTTC,CASGLEYEQYF
few,10,-,TRBV30,TRBJ1-1,TGTGCCTGGTGGGACGTCGGAGCTTTCTTT,CAWWDVGAFF
few,17,TRBD2,TRBV20-1,TRBJ2-3,TGCAGTGCTAGAGATATAGCGGGAGAGGGGGGCACAGATACGCAGTATTTT,CSARDIAGEGGTDTQYF
-,15,TRBD1,TRBV6-2/TRBV6-3,TRBJ1-2,TGTGCCAGCAGTTCCGCGGGACAGGATCGCCGGGGCTACACCTTC,CASSSAGQDRRGYTF
-,15,TRBD1,TRBV15,TRBJ2-2,TGTGCCACCAGCAAAGACAGGGTTGGCGCCGGGGAGCTGTTTTTT,CATSKDRVGAGELFF
-,16,TRBD2,TRBV18,TRBJ2-1,TGTGCCAGCTCACCGACTAGCGGGAGACCCAACAATGAGCAGTTCTTC,CASSPTSGRPNNEQFF
many,16,-,TRBV20-1,TRBJ2-1,TGCAGTGCTAGAGATCTGGATGGGAGCTCCTACAATGAGCAGTTCTTC,CSARDLDGSSYNEQFF
-,14,TRBD1,TRBV3-1,TRBJ2-6,TGTGCCAGCAGCGAGGACAGGGGCTTCAAGGTCCTGACTTTC,CASSEDRGFKVLTF
few,15,-,TRBV18,TRBJ2-3,TGTGCCAGCTCACTTCAGGGAGGAGACACAGATACGCAGTATTTT,CASSLQGGDTDTQYF
few,14,-,TRBV4-3,TRBJ2-5,TGCGCCAGCAGCCAAGATTGGAGGCAAGAGACCCAGTACTTC,CASSQDWRQETQYF
few,18,-,TRBV9,TRBJ2-3,TGTGCCAGCAGCGTAACAGGGGGCAGACTAGCGGACACAGATACGCAGTATTTT,CASSVTGGRLADTDTQYF
-,13,TRBD1,TRBV20-1,TRBJ2-7,TGCAGTGTGTGGGACAGGTTTTCCTACGAGCAGTACTTC,CSVWDRFSYEQYF
few,15,-,TRBV12-3/TRBV12-4,TRBJ1-1,TGTGCCAGCAGGCGCCAATTAACTCGAAACACTGAAGCTTTCTTT,CASRRQLTRNTEAFF
few,16,TRBD2,TRBV4-3,TRBJ2-2,TGCGCCAGCAGCCCCCGTCGGGGGGGGAACACCGGGGAGCTGTTTTTT,CASSPRRGGNTGELFF